This T cell receptor beta chain was observed in a study of OX40 agonist ivuxolimab in advanced cancers. About the study: The patients received agonistic anti-OX40 (CD134) antibody ivuxolimab. Prior checkpoint blockade (anti-PD-1, anti-PD-L1 or anti-CTLA-4) was permitted; approximately 41% had it. Regarding the study as a whole: Partial responders receiving 0.1-3.0 mg/kg showed among the lowest clonal expansion.

As to this clone: Its antigen is not known.

TCRdb's table, derived via immunoSEQ multiplex PCR, lists solely in-frame clones and lacks some. This table has 20,000 to 25,000 clones, less than 90% appearing once. The CDR3 consists of 13 residues. The V gene lost 7 bases and the J gene lost 6 bases, with 14 bases spanning the gap. CDR1 and CDR2 (germline): MNHNY, SVGAGI (reference sequence). Blood was sampled at baseline, cycle 4 day 1, and cycle 7 day 1. Sequencing used CD4+ or CD8+ T cells sorted from blood, obtained in a trial of the OX40 agonist ivuxolimab. This receptor was taken from an adult with an advanced solid tumor such as melanoma, head and neck, liver or kidney cancer. The chain has TRBV6-6 and TRBJ2-3; D may be TRBD2 (5 bases). The CDR3 coding sequence is TGTGCCAGCAACCTAAGAGGGATGGATACGCAGTATTTT. This encodes CASNLRGMDTQYF.